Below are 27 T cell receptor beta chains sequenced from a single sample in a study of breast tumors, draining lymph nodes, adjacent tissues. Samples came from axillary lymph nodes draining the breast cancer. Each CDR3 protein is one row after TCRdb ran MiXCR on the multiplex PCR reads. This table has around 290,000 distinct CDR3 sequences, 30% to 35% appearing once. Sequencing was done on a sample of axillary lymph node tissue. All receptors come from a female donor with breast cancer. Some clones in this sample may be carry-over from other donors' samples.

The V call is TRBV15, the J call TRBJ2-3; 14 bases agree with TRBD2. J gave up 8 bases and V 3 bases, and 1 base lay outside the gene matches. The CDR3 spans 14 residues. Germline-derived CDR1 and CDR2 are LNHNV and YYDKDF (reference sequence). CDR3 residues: CATSSGLAGGTQYF. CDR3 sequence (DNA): TGTGCCACCAGCAGTGGACTAGCGGGAGGTACGCAGTATTTT.

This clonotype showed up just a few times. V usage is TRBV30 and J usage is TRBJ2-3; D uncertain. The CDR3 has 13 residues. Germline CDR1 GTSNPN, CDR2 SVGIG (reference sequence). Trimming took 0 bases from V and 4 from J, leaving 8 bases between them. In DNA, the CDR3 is TGTGCCTGGAGTGTACTCCACGCAGATACGCAGTATTTT. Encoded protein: CAWSVLHADTQYF.

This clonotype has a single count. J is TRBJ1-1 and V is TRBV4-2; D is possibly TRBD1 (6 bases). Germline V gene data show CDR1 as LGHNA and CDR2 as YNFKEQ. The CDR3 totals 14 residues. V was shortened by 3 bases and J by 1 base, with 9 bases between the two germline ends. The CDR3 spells CASSHVGQNTEAFF. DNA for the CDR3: TGTGCCAGCAGCCATGTGGGACAGAACACTGAAGCTTTCTTT.

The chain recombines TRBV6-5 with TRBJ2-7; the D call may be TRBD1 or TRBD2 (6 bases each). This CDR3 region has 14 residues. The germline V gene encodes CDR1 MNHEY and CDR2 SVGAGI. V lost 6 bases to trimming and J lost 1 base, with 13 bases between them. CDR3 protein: CASSSGASSYEQYF. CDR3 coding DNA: TGTGCCAGCAGCTCGGGGGCTTCTTCCTACGAGCAGTACTTC.

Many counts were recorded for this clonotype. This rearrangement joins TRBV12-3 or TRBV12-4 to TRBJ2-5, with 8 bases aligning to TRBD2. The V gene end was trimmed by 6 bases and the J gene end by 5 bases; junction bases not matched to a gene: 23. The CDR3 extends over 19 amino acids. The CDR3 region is CASSPGSGSLVYSSETQYF. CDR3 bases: TGTGCCAGCAGCCCCGGGAGCGGGAGTTTGGTGTATAGTTCGGAGACCCAGTACTTC.

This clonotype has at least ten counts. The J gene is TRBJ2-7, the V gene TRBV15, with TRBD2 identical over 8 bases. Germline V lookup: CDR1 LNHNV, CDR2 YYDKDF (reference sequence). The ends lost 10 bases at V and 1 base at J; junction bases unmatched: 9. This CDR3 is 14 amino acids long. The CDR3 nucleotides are TGTGCCATTGCTAGGACTAGCAGATCCTACGAGCAGTACTTC. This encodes CAIARTSRSYEQYF.

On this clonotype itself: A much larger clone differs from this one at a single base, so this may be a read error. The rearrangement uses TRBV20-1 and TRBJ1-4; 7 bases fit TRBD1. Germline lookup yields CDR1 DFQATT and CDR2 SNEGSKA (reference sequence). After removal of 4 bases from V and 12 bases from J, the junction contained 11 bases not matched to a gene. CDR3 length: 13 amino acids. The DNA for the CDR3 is TGCAGTGCTATAGGACAGGAGAACGGAGAACTGTTTTTT. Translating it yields CSAIGQENGELFF.

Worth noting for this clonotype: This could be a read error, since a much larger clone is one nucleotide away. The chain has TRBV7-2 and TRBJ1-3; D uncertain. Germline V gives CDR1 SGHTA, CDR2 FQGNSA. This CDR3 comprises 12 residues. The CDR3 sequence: CANSRQGYTIYF. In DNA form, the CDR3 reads TGTGCCAACAGCCGACAAGGGTACACCATATATTTT. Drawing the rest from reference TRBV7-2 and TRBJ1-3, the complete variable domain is GAGVSQSPSNKVTEKGKDVELRCDPISGHTALYWYRQSLGQGLEFLIYFQGNSAPDKSGLPSDRFSAERTGGSVSTLTIQRTQQEDSAVYLCANSRQGYTIYFGEGSWLTVV.

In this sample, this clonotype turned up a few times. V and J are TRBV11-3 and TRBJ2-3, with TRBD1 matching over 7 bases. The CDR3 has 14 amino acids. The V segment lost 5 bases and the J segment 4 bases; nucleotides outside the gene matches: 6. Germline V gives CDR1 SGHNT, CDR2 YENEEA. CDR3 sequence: CASSPRQGADTQYF. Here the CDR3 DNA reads TGTGCCAGCAGCCCCCGCCAGGGGGCAGATACGCAGTATTTT.

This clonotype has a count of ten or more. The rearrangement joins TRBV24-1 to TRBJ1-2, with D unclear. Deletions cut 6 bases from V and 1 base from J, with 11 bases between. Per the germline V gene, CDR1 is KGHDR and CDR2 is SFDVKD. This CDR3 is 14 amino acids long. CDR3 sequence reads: CATSNSLVNYGYTF. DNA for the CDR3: TGTGCCACCAGTAATTCGTTAGTTAACTATGGCTACACCTTC.

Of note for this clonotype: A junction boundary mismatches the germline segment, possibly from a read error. CDR3 in amino acids: CASSIVHRASGSIYEQCF. The CDR3 DNA is TGTGCCAGTAGTATAGTGCATAGGGCTAGCGGGAGTATCTACGAGCAGTGCTTC. The V and J genes are TRBV19 and TRBJ2-7, with 10 bases aligning to TRBD2. This CDR3 comprises 18 residues. Germline V gives CDR1 LNHDA, CDR2 SQIVND (reference sequence). The full variable domain, with the rest looked up from reference TRBV19 and TRBJ2-7, is DGGITQSPKYLFRKEGQNVTLSCEQNLNHDAMYWYRQDPGQGLRLIYYSQIVNDFQKGDIAEGYSVSREKKESFPLTVTSAQKNPTAFYLCASSIVHRASGSIYEQCFGPGTRLTVT.

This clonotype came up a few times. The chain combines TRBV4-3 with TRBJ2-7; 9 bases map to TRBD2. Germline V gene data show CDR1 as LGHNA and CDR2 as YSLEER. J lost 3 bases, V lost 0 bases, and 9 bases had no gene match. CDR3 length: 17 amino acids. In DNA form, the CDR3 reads TGCGCCAGCAGCCAAGACTCTGGGACTAGCTCTTTCTACGAGCAGTACTTC. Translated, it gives CASSQDSGTSSFYEQYF.

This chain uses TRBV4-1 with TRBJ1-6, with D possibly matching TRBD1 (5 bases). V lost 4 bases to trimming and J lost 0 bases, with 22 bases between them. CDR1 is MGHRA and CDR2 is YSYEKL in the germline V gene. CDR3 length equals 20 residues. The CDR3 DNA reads TGCGCCAGCAGCCTTAGCGAAAGCAGGGCCGGAAGCTCCTATAATTCACCCCTCCACTTT. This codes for CASSLSESRAGSSYNSPLHF.

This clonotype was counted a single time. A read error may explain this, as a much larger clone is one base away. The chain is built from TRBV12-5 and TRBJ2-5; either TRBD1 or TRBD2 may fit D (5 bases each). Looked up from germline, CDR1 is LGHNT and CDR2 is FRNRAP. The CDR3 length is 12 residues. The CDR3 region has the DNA TGTGCCAGCAGCAAACCTGGGGGGACCCAGTACTTC. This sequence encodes CASSKPGGTQYF. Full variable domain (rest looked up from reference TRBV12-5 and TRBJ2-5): DARVTQTPRHKVTEMGQEVTMRCQPILGHNTVFWYRQTMMQGLELLAYFRNRAPLDDSGMPKDRFSAEMPDATLATLKIQPSEPRDSAVYFCASSKPGGTQYFGPGTRLLVL.

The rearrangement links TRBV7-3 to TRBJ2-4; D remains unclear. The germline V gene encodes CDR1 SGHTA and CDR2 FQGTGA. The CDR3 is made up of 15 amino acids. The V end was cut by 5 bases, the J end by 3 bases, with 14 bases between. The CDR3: CASSKLTSFKNIQYF. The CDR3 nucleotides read TGTGCCAGCAGCAAACTAACAAGTTTCAAAAACATTCAGTACTTC.

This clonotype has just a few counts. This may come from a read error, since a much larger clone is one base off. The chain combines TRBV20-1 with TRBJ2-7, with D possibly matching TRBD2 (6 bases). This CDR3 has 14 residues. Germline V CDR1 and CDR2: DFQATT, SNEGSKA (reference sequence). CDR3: CSARDTSTSSEQYF. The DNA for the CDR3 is TGCAGTGCTAGAGACACTAGCACCTCCTCCGAGCAGTACTTC.

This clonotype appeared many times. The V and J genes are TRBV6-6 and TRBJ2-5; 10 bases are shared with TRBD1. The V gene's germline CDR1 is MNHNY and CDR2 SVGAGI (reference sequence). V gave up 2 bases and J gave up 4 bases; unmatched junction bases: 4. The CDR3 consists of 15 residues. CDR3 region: CASSYGQGDGETQYF. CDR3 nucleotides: TGTGCCAGCAGTTACGGACAGGGGGACGGAGAGACCCAGTACTTC.

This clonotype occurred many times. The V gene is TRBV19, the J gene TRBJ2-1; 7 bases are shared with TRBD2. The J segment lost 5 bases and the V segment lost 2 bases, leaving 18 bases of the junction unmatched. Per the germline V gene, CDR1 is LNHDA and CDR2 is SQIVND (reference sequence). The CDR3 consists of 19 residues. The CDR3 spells CASSIKRASGTLTNNEQFF. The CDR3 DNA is TGTGCCAGTAGTATAAAGAGGGCTAGCGGTACCTTAACTAACAATGAGCAGTTCTTC.

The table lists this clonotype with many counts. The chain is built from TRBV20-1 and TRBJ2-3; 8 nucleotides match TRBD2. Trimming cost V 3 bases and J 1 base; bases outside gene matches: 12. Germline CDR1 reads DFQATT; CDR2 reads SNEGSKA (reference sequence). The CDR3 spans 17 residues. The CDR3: CSASRFSGGPGTDTQYF. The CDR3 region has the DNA TGCAGTGCTAGCCGATTCTCGGGAGGGCCGGGCACAGATACGCAGTATTTT.

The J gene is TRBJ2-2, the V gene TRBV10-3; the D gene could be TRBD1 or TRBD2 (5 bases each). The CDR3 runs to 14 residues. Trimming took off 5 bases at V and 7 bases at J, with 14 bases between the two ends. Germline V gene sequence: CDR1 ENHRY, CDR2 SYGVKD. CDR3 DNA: TGTGCCATCAGTAAGGGGCGGGTGGACGGGGAGCTGTTTTTT. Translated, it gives CAISKGRVDGELFF.

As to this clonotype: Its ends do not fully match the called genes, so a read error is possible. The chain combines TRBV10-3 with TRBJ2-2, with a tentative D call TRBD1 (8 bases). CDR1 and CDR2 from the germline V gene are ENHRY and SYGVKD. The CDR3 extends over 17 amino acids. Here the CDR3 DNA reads TGTGCCATCAGAAGACTGGACAGGGACGAGAACACCGGGGGGCTGCTTTTT. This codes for CAIRRLDRDENTGGLLF.

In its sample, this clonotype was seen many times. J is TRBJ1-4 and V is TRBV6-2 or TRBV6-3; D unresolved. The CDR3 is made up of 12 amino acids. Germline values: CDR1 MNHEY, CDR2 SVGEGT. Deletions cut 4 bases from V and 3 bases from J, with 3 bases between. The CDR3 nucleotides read TGTGCCAGCAGTTTAGCTAATGAAAAACTGTTTTTT. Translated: CASSLANEKLFF.

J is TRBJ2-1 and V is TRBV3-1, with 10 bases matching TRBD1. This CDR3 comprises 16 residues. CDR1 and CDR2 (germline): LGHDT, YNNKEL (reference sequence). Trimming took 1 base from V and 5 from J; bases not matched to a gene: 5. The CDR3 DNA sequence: TGTGCCAGCAGCCAAGCCTCGGGACAGGGGAACAATGAGCAGTTCTTC. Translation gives CASSQASGQGNNEQFF.

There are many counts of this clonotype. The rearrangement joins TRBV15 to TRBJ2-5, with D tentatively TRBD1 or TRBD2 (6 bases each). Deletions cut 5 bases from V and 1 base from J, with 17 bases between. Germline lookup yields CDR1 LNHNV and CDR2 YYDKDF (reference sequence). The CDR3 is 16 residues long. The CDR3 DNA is TGTGCCACCAGCGGGGGGCAGGCGACCTCCCAAGAGACCCAGTACTTC. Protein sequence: CATSGGQATSQETQYF.

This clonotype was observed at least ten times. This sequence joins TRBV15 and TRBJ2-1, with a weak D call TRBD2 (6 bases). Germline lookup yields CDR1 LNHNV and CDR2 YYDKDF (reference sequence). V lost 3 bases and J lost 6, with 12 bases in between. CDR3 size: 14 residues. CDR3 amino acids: CATSSDGRSNEQFF. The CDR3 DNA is TGTGCCACCAGCAGTGACGGGAGATCCAATGAGCAGTTCTTC. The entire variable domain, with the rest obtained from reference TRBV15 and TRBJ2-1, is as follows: DAMVIQNPRYQVTQFGKPVTLSCSQTLNHNVMYWYQQKSSQAPKLLFHYYDKDFNNEADTPDNFQSRRPNTSFCFLDIRSPGLGDTAMYLCATSSDGRSNEQFFGPGTRLTVL.

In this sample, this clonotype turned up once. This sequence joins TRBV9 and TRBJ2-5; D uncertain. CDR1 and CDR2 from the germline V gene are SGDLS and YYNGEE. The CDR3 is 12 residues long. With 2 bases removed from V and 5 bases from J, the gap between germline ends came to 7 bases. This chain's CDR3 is CASSVWGETQYF. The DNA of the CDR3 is TGTGCCAGCAGCGTCTGGGGTGAGACCCAGTACTTC. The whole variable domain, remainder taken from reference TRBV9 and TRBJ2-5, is DSGVTQTPKHLITATGQRVTLRCSPRSGDLSVYWYQQSLDQGLQFLIQYYNGEERAKGNILERFSAQQFPDLHSELNLSSLELGDSALYFCASSVWGETQYFGPGTRLLVL.

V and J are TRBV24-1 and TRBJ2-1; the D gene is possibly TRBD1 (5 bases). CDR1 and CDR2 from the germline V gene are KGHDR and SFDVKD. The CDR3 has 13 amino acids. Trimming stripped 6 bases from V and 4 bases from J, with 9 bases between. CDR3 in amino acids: CATSQGVYNEQFF. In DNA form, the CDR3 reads TGTGCCACCAGTCAAGGGGTGTACAATGAGCAGTTCTTC.